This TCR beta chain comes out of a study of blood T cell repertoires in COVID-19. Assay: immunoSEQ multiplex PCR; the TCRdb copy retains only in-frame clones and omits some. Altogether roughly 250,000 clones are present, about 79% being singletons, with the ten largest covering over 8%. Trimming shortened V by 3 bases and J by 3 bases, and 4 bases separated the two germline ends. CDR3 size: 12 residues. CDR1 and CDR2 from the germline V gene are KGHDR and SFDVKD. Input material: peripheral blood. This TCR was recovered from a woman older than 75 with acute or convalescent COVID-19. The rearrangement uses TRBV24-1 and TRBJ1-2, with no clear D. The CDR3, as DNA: TGTGCCACCAGTGATCCAGACTATGGCTACACCTTC. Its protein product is CATSDPDYGYTF.